This TCR beta chain was captured by sequencing in a study of T cells in Graves' hyperthyroidism and ophthalmopathy. Overall study results and limits: It was a median approximately 6 months before onset that the model predicted ophthalmopathy. Appearing also in blood were most of the thyroid clonotypes expanded above 0.001.

The diagnostic basis comprised clinical symptoms, serum thyroxine and TRAb, thyroid ultrasound and orbital computed tomography. The CDR3 extends over 13 amino acids. Germline V gene data show CDR1 as SGHRS and CDR2 as YFSETQ. A note on this clonotype: Antigen: not known. Given a much more abundant clone one base away, this may be a read error.

Template material for amplifying TCR beta CDR3 regions consisted of RNA transcripts. TCR CDR3 regions were first amplified by RT-PCR with HTBI primers. TCRdb ran MiXCR on the multiplex PCR reads and lists one entry per CDR3 protein. The data show hundreds of thousands of distinct CDR3 sequences, around 15% seen once. The specimen was blood. The clonotype was recovered from a woman in her 30s with Graves' hyperthyroidism. J is TRBJ1-1 and V is TRBV5-1; TRBD1 is a possible D gene (5 bases). The CDR3 here is CVSSLAGAAEAFF. In DNA, the CDR3 is TGCGTCAGCAGCTTGGCCGGGGCAGCTGAAGCTTTCTTT. Using reference TRBV5-1 and TRBJ1-1 for the parts outside the CDR3, the full variable domain is KAGVTQTPRYLIKTRGQQVTLSCSPISGHRSVSWYQQTPGQGLQFLFEYFSETQRNKGNFPGRFSGRQFSNSRSEMNVSTLELGDSALYLCVSSLAGAAEAFFGQGTRLTVV.